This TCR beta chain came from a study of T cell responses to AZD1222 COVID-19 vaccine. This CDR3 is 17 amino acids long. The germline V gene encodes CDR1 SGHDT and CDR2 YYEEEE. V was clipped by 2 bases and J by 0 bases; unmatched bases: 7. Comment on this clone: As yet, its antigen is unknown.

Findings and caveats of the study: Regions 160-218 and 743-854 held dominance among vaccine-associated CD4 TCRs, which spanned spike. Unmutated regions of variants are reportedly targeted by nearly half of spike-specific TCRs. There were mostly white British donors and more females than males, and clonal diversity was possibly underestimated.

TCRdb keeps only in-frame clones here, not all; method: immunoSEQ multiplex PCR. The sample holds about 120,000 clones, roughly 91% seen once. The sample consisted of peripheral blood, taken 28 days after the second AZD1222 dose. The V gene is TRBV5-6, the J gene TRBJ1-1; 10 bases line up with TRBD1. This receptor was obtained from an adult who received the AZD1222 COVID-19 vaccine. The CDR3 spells CASSFRWTGGMNTEAFF. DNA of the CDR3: TGTGCCAGCAGCTTTAGGTGGACAGGGGGTATGAACACTGAAGCTTTCTTT.